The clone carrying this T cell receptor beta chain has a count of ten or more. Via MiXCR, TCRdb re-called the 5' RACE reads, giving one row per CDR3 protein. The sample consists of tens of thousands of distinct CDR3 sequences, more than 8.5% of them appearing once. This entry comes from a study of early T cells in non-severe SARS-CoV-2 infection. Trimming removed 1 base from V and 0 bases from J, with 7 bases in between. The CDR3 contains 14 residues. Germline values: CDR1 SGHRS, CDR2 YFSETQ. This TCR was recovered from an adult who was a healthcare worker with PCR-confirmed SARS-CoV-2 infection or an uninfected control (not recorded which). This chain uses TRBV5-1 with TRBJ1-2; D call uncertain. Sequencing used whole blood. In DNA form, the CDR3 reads TGCGCCAGCAGCTTGAGGGCACCTAACTATGGCTACACCTTC. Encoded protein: CASSLRAPNYGYTF.